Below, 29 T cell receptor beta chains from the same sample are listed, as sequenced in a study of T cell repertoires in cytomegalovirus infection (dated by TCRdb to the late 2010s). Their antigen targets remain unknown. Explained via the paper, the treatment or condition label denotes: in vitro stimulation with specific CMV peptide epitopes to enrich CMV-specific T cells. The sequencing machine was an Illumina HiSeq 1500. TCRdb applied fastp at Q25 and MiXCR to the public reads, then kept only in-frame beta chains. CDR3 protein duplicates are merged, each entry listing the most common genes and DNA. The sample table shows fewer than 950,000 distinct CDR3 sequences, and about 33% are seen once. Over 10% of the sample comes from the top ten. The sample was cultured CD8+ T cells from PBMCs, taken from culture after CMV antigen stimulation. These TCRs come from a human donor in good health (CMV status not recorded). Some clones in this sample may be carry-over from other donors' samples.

The CDR3 sequence is CASSSVAGLQETQYF. Written as DNA, the CDR3 is TGTGCCAGTAGTTCAGTAGCGGGACTCCAAGAGACCCAGTACTTC. The gene calls are TRBV19 and TRBJ2-5, with 8 bases fitting TRBD2. The germline gives CDR1 LNHDA, CDR2 SQIVND (reference sequence). The CDR3 is made up of 15 amino acids. With V trimmed by 5 bases and J by 1 base, 6 bases remained unmatched.

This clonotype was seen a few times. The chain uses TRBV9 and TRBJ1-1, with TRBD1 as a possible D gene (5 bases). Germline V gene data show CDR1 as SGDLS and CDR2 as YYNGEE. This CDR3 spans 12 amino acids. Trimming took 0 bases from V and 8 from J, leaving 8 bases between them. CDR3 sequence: CASSVAGLEAFF. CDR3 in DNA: TGTGCCAGCAGCGTAGCGGGGCTCGAAGCTTTCTTT.

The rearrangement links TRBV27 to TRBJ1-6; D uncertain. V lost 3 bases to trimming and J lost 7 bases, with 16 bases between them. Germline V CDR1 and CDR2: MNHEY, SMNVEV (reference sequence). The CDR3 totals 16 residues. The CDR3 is CASSFRGPKANSPLHF. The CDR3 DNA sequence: TGTGCCAGCAGTTTTCGTGGTCCGAAGGCAAATTCACCCCTCCACTTT.

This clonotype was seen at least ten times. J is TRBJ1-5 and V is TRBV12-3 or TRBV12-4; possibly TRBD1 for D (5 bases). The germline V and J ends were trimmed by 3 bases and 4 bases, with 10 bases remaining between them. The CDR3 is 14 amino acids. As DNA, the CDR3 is TGTGCCAGCAGTTTCGCGGGACTTAATCAGCCCCAGCATTTT. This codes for CASSFAGLNQPQHF.

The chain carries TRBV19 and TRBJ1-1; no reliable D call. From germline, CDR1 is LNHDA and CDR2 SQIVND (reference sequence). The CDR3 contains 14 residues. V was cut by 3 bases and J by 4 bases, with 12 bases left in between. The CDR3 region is CASSIVGPRTEAFF. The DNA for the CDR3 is TGTGCCAGTAGTATCGTCGGACCGCGCACTGAAGCTTTCTTT.

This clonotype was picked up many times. CDR3 coding DNA: TGTGCCAGCAGCTTTGGACTAGCGGGGTCTCAACGACCAGATACGCAGTATTTT. Its protein is CASSFGLAGSQRPDTQYF. V usage is TRBV7-6 and J usage is TRBJ2-3, with TRBD2 identical over 12 bases. Germline lookup yields CDR1 SGHVS and CDR2 FNYEAQ. Trimming cost V 3 bases and J 4 bases; bases outside gene matches: 11. The CDR3 consists of 18 residues.

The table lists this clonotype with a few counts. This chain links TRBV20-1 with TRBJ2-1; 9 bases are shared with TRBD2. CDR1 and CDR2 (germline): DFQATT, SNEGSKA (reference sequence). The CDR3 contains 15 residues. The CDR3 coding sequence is TGCATCTCCCCGGCGGGGGGGAGCTCCTACAATGAGCAGTTCTTC. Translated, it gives CISPAGGSSYNEQFF.

The CDR3 loop is CASSYSTGTGSPDTQYF. CDR3 nucleotides: TGTGCCAGCAGTTACTCAACCGGGACAGGGAGCCCAGATACGCAGTATTTT. The chain recombines TRBV6-2 or TRBV6-3 with TRBJ2-3, with 9 positions matching TRBD1. The CDR3 runs 17 residues. V gave up 0 bases and J gave up 4 bases; unmatched junction bases: 8. Germline lookup yields CDR1 MNHEY and CDR2 SVGEGT.

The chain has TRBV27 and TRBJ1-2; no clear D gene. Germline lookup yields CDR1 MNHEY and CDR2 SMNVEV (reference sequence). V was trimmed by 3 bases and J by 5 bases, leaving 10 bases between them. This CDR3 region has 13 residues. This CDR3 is CASSFSPSYGYTF. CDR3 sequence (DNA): TGTGCCAGCAGTTTCTCGCCATCTTATGGCTACACCTTC.

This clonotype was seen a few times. Here the CDR3 DNA reads TGTGCCAGCAGTGATAGCGGGGGCTCCAATGAGCAGTTCTTC. It specifies CASSDSGGSNEQFF. The chain recombines TRBV2 with TRBJ2-1; TRBD2 matches at 9 bases. Germline CDR1 reads SNHLY; CDR2 reads FYNNEI. Trimming at V came to 3 bases and at J to 6 bases, leaving 3 bases not matched to a gene. The CDR3 covers 14 residues.

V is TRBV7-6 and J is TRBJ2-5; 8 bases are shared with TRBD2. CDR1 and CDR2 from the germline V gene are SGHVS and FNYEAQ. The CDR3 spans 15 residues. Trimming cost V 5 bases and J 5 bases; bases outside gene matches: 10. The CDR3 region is CASSLTGGPGETQYF. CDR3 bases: TGTGCCAGCAGCCTAACGGGGGGGCCGGGTGAGACCCAGTACTTC.

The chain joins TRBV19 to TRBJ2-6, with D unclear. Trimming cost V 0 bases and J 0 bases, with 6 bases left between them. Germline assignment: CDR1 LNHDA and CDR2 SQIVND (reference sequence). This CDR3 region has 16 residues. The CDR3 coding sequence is TGTGCCAGTAGTATAGATCCTGTCTCTGGGGCCAACGTCCTGACTTTC. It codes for CASSIDPVSGANVLTF.

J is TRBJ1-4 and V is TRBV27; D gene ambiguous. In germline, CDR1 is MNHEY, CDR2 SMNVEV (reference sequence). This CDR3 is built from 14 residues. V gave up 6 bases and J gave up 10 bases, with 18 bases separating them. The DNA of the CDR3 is TGTGCCAGCAGCAACCTTGGACGAGGTGGAAAACTGTTTTTT. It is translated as CASSNLGRGGKLFF.

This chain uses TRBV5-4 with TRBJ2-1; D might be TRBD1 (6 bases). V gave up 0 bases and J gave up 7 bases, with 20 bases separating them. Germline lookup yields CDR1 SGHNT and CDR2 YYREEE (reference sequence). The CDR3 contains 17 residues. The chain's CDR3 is CASSLAGYRADDNEQFF. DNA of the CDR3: TGTGCCAGCAGCTTGGCCGGATACAGGGCCGATGATAATGAGCAGTTCTTC.

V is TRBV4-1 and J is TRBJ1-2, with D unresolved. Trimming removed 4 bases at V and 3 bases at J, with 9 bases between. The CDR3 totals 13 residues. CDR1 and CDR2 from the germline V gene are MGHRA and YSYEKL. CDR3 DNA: TGCGCCAGCAGCCGAAAGACTGACTATGGCTACACCTTC. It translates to CASSRKTDYGYTF.

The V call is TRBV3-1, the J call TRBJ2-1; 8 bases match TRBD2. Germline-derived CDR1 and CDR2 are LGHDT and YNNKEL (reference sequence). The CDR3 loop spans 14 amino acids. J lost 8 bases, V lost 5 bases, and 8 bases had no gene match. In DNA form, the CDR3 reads TGTGCCAGCAGCACGTTCGGGGGGGCCGATGAGCAGTTCTTC. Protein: CASSTFGGADEQFF.

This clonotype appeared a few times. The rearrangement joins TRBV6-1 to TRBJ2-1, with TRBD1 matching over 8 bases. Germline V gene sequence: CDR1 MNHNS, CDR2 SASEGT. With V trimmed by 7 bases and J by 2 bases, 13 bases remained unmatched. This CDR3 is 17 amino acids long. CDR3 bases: TGTGCCAGCAAAGGACAGGGACCCTCATCTCCCTACAATGAGCAGTTCTTC. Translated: CASKGQGPSSPYNEQFF.

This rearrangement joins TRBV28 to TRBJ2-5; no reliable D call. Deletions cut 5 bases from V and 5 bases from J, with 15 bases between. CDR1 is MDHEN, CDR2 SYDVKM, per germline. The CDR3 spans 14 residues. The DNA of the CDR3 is TGTGCCAGCAGTCCGCCAAGGCCCCCGGAGACCCAGTACTTC. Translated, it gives CASSPPRPPETQYF.

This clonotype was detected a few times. The CDR3 nucleotides read TGTGCCAGCAGTGAACAGGCCGCAGATACGCAGTATTTT. Translation gives CASSEQAADTQYF. The V and J genes are TRBV2 and TRBJ2-3; D is unclear. The CDR3 has 13 residues. The V end was cut by 2 bases, the J end by 4 bases, with 7 bases between. Per germline, CDR1 SNHLY and CDR2 FYNNEI.

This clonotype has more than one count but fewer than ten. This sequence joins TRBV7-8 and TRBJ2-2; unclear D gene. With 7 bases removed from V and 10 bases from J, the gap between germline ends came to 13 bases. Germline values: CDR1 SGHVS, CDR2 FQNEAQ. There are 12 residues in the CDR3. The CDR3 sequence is CASNPFPAELFF. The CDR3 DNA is TGTGCCAGCAATCCTTTTCCGGCGGAGCTGTTTTTT. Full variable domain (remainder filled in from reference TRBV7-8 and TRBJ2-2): GAGVSQSPRYKVAKRGQDVALRCDPISGHVSLFWYQQALGQGPEFLTYFQNEAQLDKSGLPSDRFFAERPEGSVSTLKIQRTQQEDSAVYLCASNPFPAELFFGEGSRLTVL.

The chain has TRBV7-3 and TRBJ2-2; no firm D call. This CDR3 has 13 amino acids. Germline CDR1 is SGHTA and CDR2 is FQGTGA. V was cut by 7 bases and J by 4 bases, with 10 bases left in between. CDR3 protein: CASKEQTTGELFF. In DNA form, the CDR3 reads TGTGCCAGCAAGGAACAGACCACCGGGGAGCTGTTTTTT.

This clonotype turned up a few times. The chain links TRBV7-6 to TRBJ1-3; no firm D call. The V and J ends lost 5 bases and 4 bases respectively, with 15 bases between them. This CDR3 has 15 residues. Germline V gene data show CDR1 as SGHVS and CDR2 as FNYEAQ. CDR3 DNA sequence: TGTGCCAGCAGCATGAGGGAACCAGACGGAAACACCATATATTTT. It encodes CASSMREPDGNTIYF. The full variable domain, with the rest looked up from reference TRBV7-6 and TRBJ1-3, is GAGVSQSPRYKVTKRGQDVALRCDPISGHVSLYWYRQALGQGPEFLTYFNYEAQQDKSGLPNDRFSAERPEGSISTLTIQRTEQRDSAMYRCASSMREPDGNTIYFGEGSWLTVV.

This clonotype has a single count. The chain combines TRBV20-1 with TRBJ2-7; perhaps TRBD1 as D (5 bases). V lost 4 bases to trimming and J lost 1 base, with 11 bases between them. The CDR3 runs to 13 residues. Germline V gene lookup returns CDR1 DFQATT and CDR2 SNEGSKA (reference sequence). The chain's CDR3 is CSATRRASYEQYF. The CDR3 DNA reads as TGCAGTGCTACTCGCAGGGCGTCCTACGAGCAGTACTTC.

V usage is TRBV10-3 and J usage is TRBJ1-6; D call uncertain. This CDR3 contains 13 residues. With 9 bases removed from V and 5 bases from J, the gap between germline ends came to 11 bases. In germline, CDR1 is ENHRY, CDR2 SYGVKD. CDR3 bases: TGTGCCATTACCCCTAGGGATAATTCACCCCTCCACTTT. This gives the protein CAITPRDNSPLHF.

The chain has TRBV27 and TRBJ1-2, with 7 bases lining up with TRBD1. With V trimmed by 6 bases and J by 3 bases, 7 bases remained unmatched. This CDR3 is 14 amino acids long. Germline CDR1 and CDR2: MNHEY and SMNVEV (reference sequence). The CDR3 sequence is CASRETGNDYGYTF. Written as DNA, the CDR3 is TGTGCCAGCAGGGAGACAGGGAATGACTATGGCTACACCTTC.

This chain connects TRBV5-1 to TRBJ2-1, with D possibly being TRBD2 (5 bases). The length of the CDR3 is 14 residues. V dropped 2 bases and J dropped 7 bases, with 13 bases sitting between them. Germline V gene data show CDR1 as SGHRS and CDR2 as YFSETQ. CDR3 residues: CASSFGRGNNEQFF. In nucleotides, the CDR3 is TGCGCCAGCAGCTTCGGACGGGGTAATAATGAGCAGTTCTTC.

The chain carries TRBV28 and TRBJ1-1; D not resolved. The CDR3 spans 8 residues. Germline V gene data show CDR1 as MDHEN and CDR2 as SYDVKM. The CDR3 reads CAGTEAFF. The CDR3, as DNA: TGTGCGGGCACTGAAGCTTTCTTT. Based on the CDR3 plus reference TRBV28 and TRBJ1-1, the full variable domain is DVKVTQSSRYLVKRTGEKVFLECVQDMDHENMFWYRQDPGLGLRLIYFSYDVKMKEKGDIPEGYSVSREKKERFSLILESASTNQTSMYLCAGTEAFFGQGTRLTVV.

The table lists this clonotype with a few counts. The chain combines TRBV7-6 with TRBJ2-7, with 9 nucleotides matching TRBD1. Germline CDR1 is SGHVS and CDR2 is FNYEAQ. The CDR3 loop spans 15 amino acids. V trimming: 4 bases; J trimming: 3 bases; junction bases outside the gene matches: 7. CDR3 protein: CASSWEAGQGYEQYF. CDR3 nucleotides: TGTGCCAGCAGCTGGGAGGCGGGACAGGGCTACGAGCAGTACTTC.

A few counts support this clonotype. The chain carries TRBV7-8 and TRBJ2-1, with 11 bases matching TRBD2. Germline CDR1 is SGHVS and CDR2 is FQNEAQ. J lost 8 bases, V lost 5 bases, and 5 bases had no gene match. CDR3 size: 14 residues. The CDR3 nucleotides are TGTGCCAGCAGCGGTCTAGCGGGGGGCGATGAGCAGTTCTTC. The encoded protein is CASSGLAGGDEQFF.